Each of the 30 T cell receptor beta chains below was sequenced from the same sample in a study of siplizumab effects on memory and regulatory T cells. Assay: immunoSEQ multiplex PCR; the TCRdb copy retains only in-frame clones and omits some. The sample includes around 100,000 clones, 94% of them seen just once. Material: non-Treg CD4+ T cells sorted from blood. The receptors here all came from a human donor in good health.

The chain has TRBV19 and TRBJ2-1; D is possibly TRBD2 (6 bases). Germline V gives CDR1 LNHDA, CDR2 SQIVND (reference sequence). This CDR3 contains 18 residues. V was pared by 3 bases and J by 1 base, with 19 bases between. The CDR3 protein is CASSIRRGAWGSYNEQFF. The CDR3 DNA reads TGTGCCAGTAGTATTAGGCGGGGTGCTTGGGGGTCCTACAATGAGCAGTTCTTC.

The chain is built from TRBV27 and TRBJ2-2; D assignment may be TRBD1 or TRBD2 (7 bases each). CDR3 length: 15 residues. Trimming shortened V by 4 bases and J by 5 bases, and 14 bases separated the two germline ends. From germline, CDR1 is MNHEY and CDR2 SMNVEV (reference sequence). The DNA of the CDR3 is TGTGCCAGCAGTTCGGCAGGGGGGGAGACCGGGGAGCTGTTTTTT. Protein: CASSSAGGETGELFF.

The chain combines TRBV5-1 with TRBJ1-2; D gene unclear. The germline gives CDR1 SGHRS, CDR2 YFSETQ. This CDR3 is built from 14 residues. V lost 4 bases and J 4 bases, leaving 14 bases between the germline ends. CDR3 DNA sequence: TGCGCCAGCAGCGGACGGCAGGACCTCTATGGCTACACCTTC. Translating gives CASSGRQDLYGYTF.

The rearrangement links TRBV28 to TRBJ2-7; 8 nucleotides match TRBD2. V shed 7 bases and J 4 bases; nucleotides not matched to a gene: 9. Germline loops: CDR1 MDHEN, CDR2 SYDVKM. The CDR3 covers 14 residues. The DNA of the CDR3 is TGTGCCAGCAACTCCGGGGGGGCGGATTACGAGCAGTACTTC. This translates into CASNSGGADYEQYF.

This clone has more than one count but fewer than ten. The chain uses TRBV19 and TRBJ2-1; 9 positions agree with TRBD2. CDR1 and CDR2 (germline): LNHDA, SQIVND (reference sequence). Unmatched junction bases numbered 5, after V lost 8 bases and J lost 6 bases. The CDR3 has 13 amino acids. The CDR3 loop reads CASGSGLANEQFF. CDR3 nucleotides: TGTGCCAGTGGTTCGGGACTAGCCAATGAGCAGTTCTTC.

The rearrangement links TRBV30 to TRBJ2-5; 9 bases align to TRBD2. Trimming at V came to 0 bases and at J to 4 bases, leaving 12 bases not matched to a gene. This CDR3 region has 17 residues. The germline V gene has CDR1 GTSNPN and CDR2 SVGIG (reference sequence). The CDR3 region is CAWSVLRLAGFGETQYF. In DNA, the CDR3 is TGTGCCTGGAGTGTACTGCGCCTAGCGGGGTTCGGAGAGACCCAGTACTTC.

The chain joins TRBV6-5 to TRBJ2-5; 14 positions match TRBD2. From germline, CDR1 is MNHEY and CDR2 SVGAGI. The CDR3 is made up of 15 amino acids. V shed 5 bases, J shed 4 bases, and the junction held 3 bases outside the gene matches. The CDR3 DNA reads TGTGCCAGCAGTCCTGGGACTAGCGGGAGAGAGACCCAGTACTTC. Translating it yields CASSPGTSGRETQYF.

This clone was picked up one time. The sample has other DNA sequences that encode this CDR3 too. The chain carries TRBV15 and TRBJ2-2, with D perhaps being TRBD1 or TRBD2 (5 bases each). With 0 bases removed from V and 5 bases from J, the gap between germline ends came to 7 bases. This CDR3 is built from 14 residues. The germline gives CDR1 LNHNV, CDR2 YYDKDF (reference sequence). The CDR3 region has the DNA TGTGCCACCAGCAGAGAAGGGGAGACCGGGGAGCTGTTTTTT. This codes for CATSREGETGELFF.

This chain joins TRBV7-9 and TRBJ1-3; D remains unclear. V gave up 5 bases and J gave up 4 bases, with 9 bases separating them. Germline-derived CDR1 and CDR2 are SEHNR and FQNEAQ (reference sequence). The CDR3 is made up of 13 amino acids. CDR3 nucleotide sequence: TGTGCCAGCAGCCCCGCGGGAGGAAACACCATATATTTT. Translated: CASSPAGGNTIYF.

This rearrangement joins TRBV7-9 to TRBJ1-2, with D possibly being TRBD1 (5 bases). Trimming pared 6 bases from V and 3 bases from J, leaving 14 bases between. There are 14 residues in the CDR3. The germline V gene encodes CDR1 SEHNR and CDR2 FQNEAQ (reference sequence). DNA for the CDR3: TGTGCCAGCAGTCGACAGCCTGGTGACTATGGCTACACCTTC. This translates into CASSRQPGDYGYTF.

This clone occurred once. This chain uses TRBV10-1 with TRBJ2-7; 10 bases agree with TRBD2. The CDR3 consists of 16 residues. J was trimmed by 0 bases and V by 6 bases; bases with no gene match: 8. Per the germline V gene, CDR1 is WNHNN and CDR2 is SYGVQD (reference sequence). The CDR3 is CASRSRTSGSSYEQYF. Written as DNA, the CDR3 is TGCGCCAGCAGAAGCCGGACTAGCGGCAGCTCCTACGAGCAGTACTTC.

As regards this clone: At one end, the junction sequence differs from germline, possibly due to a read error. V gene TRBV7-7 combines with J gene TRBJ2-5, with a weak D call TRBD2 (6 bases). Germline lookup yields CDR1 SSHAT and CDR2 FNYEAQ (reference sequence). The length of the CDR3 is 15 residues. The CDR3 here is CASTMYVGGQETQYF. CDR3 bases: TGTGCTAGCACAATGTATGTCGGGGGCCAAGAGACCCAGTACTTC.

The rearrangement joins TRBV6-5 to TRBJ2-1; 10 bases line up with TRBD2. Germline assignment: CDR1 MNHEY and CDR2 SVGAGI. V gave up 5 bases and J gave up 6 bases; unmatched junction bases: 7. The CDR3 extends over 15 amino acids. The CDR3 coding sequence is TGTGCCAGCAGTAGAGCAGCGGGAGGGTTCAATGAGCAGTTCTTC. Amino acid sequence: CASSRAAGGFNEQFF.

This clone appeared once. The chain has TRBV19 and TRBJ1-2; perhaps TRBD1 as D (5 bases). Germline V gives CDR1 LNHDA, CDR2 SQIVND (reference sequence). Trimming shortened V by 10 bases and J by 7 bases, and 19 bases separated the two germline ends. CDR3 size: 13 residues. CDR3 sequence (DNA): TGTGCCACCTCTGACCGCCCCGGGGCTGGCTACACCTTC. It translates to CATSDRPGAGYTF.

The chain couples TRBV5-8 to TRBJ2-5; 12 nucleotides align to TRBD2. The CDR3 contains 16 residues. Germline CDR1 reads SGHTS; CDR2 reads YDEGEE. Losses at the gene ends were 0 bases for V and 1 base for J; bases not matched to a gene: 1. The CDR3 region has the DNA TGTGCCAGCAGCTTGGGGACTAGCGGGGTCCAAGAGACCCAGTACTTC. Protein: CASSLGTSGVQETQYF. The entire variable domain, with the rest obtained from reference TRBV5-8 and TRBJ2-5, is as follows: EAGVTQSPTHLIKTRGQQATLRCSPISGHTSVYWYQQALGLGLQFLLWYDEGEERNRGNFPPRFSGRQFPNYSSELNVNALELEDSALYLCASSLGTSGVQETQYFGPGTRLLVL.

This chain joins TRBV30 and TRBJ2-3, with unresolved D. Trimming took off 0 bases at V and 4 bases at J, with 2 bases between the two ends. The CDR3 loop spans 11 amino acids. In germline, CDR1 is GTSNPN, CDR2 SVGIG (reference sequence). CDR3 amino acids: CAWSVSDTQYF. The CDR3 DNA reads TGTGCCTGGAGTGTATCAGATACGCAGTATTTT.

This chain links TRBV10-3 with TRBJ2-3; TRBD2 matches 16 bases. Trimming removed 6 bases from V and 3 bases from J; junction bases left unmatched: 9. CDR3 length equals 18 residues. In germline, CDR1 is ENHRY, CDR2 SYGVKD. The DNA of the CDR3 is TGTGCCATCAGGGAACCGGGACTAGCGGGAGGGATGACAGATACGCAGTATTTT. This gives the protein CAIREPGLAGGMTDTQYF.

As regards this clone: The junction shows a germline mismatch at one end, possibly a read error. The chain has TRBV10-3 and TRBJ2-7, with 8 positions matching TRBD2. CDR1 is ENHRY and CDR2 is SYGVKD in the germline V gene. CDR3 length: 15 amino acids. The CDR3 here is CAISGPGTSSSEQYF. For the CDR3, the DNA is TGTGCCATCAGTGGGCCCGGGACTAGTTCCTCCGAGCAGTACTTC.

V and J are TRBV7-9 and TRBJ2-2, with 8 bases fitting TRBD2. CDR1 and CDR2 from the germline V gene are SEHNR and FQNEAQ (reference sequence). This CDR3 is built from 13 residues. The J segment lost 6 bases and the V segment lost 3 bases, leaving 0 bases of the junction unmatched. The DNA of the CDR3 is TGTGCCAGCAGCTTGGGACTAGCCGGGGAGCTGTTTTTT. It encodes CASSLGLAGELFF.

This chain uses TRBV21-1 with TRBJ1-5; no DNA check was done on the table's D call, TRBD1. TRBV21-1 is a pseudogene locus. CDR3 length: 14 amino acids. The DNA of the CDR3 is TGTGCCAGCCCAGGAAAGGGGTCAGATCAGCCCCAGCATTTT. Translated: CASPGKGSDQPQHF.

CDR3 amino acids: CASSLGGTGAFEAFF. The CDR3 nucleotides read TGTGCCAGCAGTTTGGGGGGGACAGGGGCTTTTGAAGCTTTCTTT. V is TRBV28 and J is TRBJ1-1; 10 bases map to TRBD1. The CDR3 runs 15 residues. Germline trimming cut 3 bases from V and 7 bases from J; bases unmatched to any gene: 8. Germline V lookup: CDR1 MDHEN, CDR2 SYDVKM.

The chain has TRBV28 and TRBJ1-5; D is undetermined. The V end lost 5 bases, the J end lost 1 base, and 15 bases lay between the germline ends. Germline CDR1 reads MDHEN; CDR2 reads SYDVKM. This CDR3 spans 16 amino acids. The CDR3, as DNA: TGTGCCAGCAGTCCCTTCGCCTGGGAAAGCAATCAGCCCCAGCATTTT. It translates to CASSPFAWESNQPQHF.

This clone was detected once. CDR3 amino acids: CASSPDSNQPQHF. CDR3 DNA: TGCGCCAGCAGCCCTGACAGTAATCAGCCCCAGCATTTT. The chain is built from TRBV5-1 and TRBJ1-5; maybe TRBD1 (5 bases). Germline values: CDR1 SGHRS, CDR2 YFSETQ. V was cut by 4 bases and J by 4 bases, with 9 bases left in between. The CDR3 is 13 amino acids. The full variable domain, rest sourced from reference TRBV5-1 and TRBJ1-5, is KAGVTQTPRYLIKTRGQQVTLSCSPISGHRSVSWYQQTPGQGLQFLFEYFSETQRNKGNFPGRFSGRQFSNSRSEMNVSTLELGDSALYLCASSPDSNQPQHFGDGTRLSIL.

The chain has TRBV27 and TRBJ1-2; perhaps TRBD1 as D (6 bases). Looked up from germline, CDR1 is MNHEY and CDR2 is SMNVEV (reference sequence). The CDR3 runs 13 residues. V lost 5 bases, J lost 7 bases, and 14 bases lay in between. CDR3 in DNA: TGTGCCAGCAGTGCGGGGGGGGGCAGTGGCTACACCTTC. This codes for CASSAGGGSGYTF.

The rearrangement links TRBV7-2 to TRBJ2-5, with 10 bases matching TRBD1. CDR1 and CDR2 from the germline V gene are SGHTA and FQGNSA. The CDR3 is made up of 15 amino acids. V lost 0 bases to trimming and J lost 4 bases; unmatched junction nucleotides: 2. The CDR3 DNA is TGTGCCAGCAGCTTAGCCGGGACAGGGGTAGAGACCCAGTACTTC. The encoded protein is CASSLAGTGVETQYF. The full variable domain, completed using reference TRBV7-2 and TRBJ2-5, is GAGVSQSPSNKVTEKGKDVELRCDPISGHTALYWYRQSLGQGLEFLIYFQGNSAPDKSGLPSDRFSAERTGGSVSTLTIQRTQQEDSAVYLCASSLAGTGVETQYFGPGTRLLVL.

The chain uses TRBV4-2 and TRBJ2-2; 13 bases fit TRBD2. This CDR3 comprises 20 residues. Trimming took 0 bases from V and 9 from J; bases not matched to a gene: 16. CDR1 is LGHNA and CDR2 is YNFKEQ in the germline V gene. The CDR3 DNA reads TGTGCCAGCAGCCAAGAGGTGGTGTCCGGGACTAGCGGGACGGGACGGGAGCTGTTTTTT. This gives the protein CASSQEVVSGTSGTGRELFF.

The chain carries TRBV27 and TRBJ1-1, with D uncertain. The germline V gene encodes CDR1 MNHEY and CDR2 SMNVEV (reference sequence). V lost 5 bases, J lost 1 base, and 8 bases lay in between. This CDR3 is 13 amino acids long. The CDR3 nucleotides are TGTGCCAGCAGTCCTTGGCGGAACACTGAAGCTTTCTTT. Its translation: CASSPWRNTEAFF.

V usage is TRBV6-1 and J usage is TRBJ1-4, with D hard to call. The CDR3 covers 15 residues. Germline V CDR1 and CDR2: MNHNS, SASEGT. V was cut by 8 bases and J by 0 bases, with 13 bases left in between. CDR3 DNA sequence: TGTGCCAGCGTTGGTTCAGTGGCAACTAATGAAAAACTGTTTTTT. Translation: CASVGSVATNEKLFF.

The V gene is TRBV7-9, the J gene TRBJ2-1; possibly TRBD2 for D (6 bases). The CDR3 has 15 residues. Trimming cost V 3 bases and J 5 bases, with 14 bases left between them. Germline lookup yields CDR1 SEHNR and CDR2 FQNEAQ (reference sequence). CDR3 loop: CASSLVASVDNEQFF. The CDR3 coding sequence is TGTGCCAGCAGCTTGGTGGCTAGCGTGGACAATGAGCAGTTCTTC.

In this sample, this clone turned up once. This chain's CDR3 is CASSLSDRALNNEQFF. The CDR3 nucleotides are TGTGCCAGCTCACTCTCGGACAGGGCTCTTAACAATGAGCAGTTCTTC. The V gene is TRBV18, the J gene TRBJ2-1, with 8 bases fitting TRBD1. CDR1 and CDR2 (germline): KGHSH, LQKENI. V trimming: 4 bases; J trimming: 5 bases; junction bases outside the gene matches: 10. The CDR3 length is 16 residues.